A selection of T cell receptor beta chains follows, all from one sample in a study of T cell responses to AZD1222 COVID-19 vaccine. Measured with immunoSEQ multiplex PCR; TCRdb has only the in-frame clones, and not every one. The data contain some 170,000 clones, roughly nine tenths of them singletons. The source was peripheral blood, collected on day 0 of AZD1222 vaccination. These receptor sequences come from an adult in good health. Each CDR3 is given with its conserved first and last residue. A D gene is named only where the DNA matches it firmly. Size is stated for part of the rows, as once, few or many counts, or as a class when the clone is expanded.

v_gene: TRBV5-1
j_gene: TRBJ1-1
d_gene: NA
abundance: NA
CDR3aa: CASSLGGTNTEAFF
CDR3nt: TGCGCCAGCAGCTTGGGAGGGACGAACACTGAAGCTTTCTTT

v_gene: TRBV19
j_gene: TRBJ2-3
d_gene: NA
abundance: once
CDR3aa: CASSERADTQYF
CDR3nt: TGTGCCAGTAGTGAGCGGGCAGATACGCAGTATTTT

v_gene: TRBV7-2
j_gene: TRBJ1-2
d_gene: NA
abundance: NA
CDR3aa: CASSFGQSYYGYTF
CDR3nt: TGTGCCAGCAGCTTCGGACAGAGCTACTATGGCTACACCTTC

v_gene: TRBV5-1
j_gene: TRBJ1-2
d_gene: NA
abundance: NA
CDR3aa: CASRLDADLGGYTF
CDR3nt: TGCGCCAGCAGGCTCGACGCGGACCTTGGCGGCTACACCTTC

v_gene: TRBV30
j_gene: TRBJ2-3
d_gene: NA
abundance: NA
CDR3aa: CAWSVAVTDTQYF
CDR3nt: TGTGCCTGGAGTGTAGCGGTCACAGATACGCAGTATTTT

v_gene: TRBV28
j_gene: TRBJ2-1
d_gene: TRBD2
abundance: NA
CDR3aa: CASSLLAGGHEQFF
CDR3nt: TGTGCCAGCAGTTTACTAGCGGGAGGCCATGAGCAGTTCTTC

v_gene: TRBV19
j_gene: TRBJ2-7
d_gene: TRBD2
abundance: NA
CDR3aa: CASSARTSGVREQYF
CDR3nt: TGTGCCAGTAGTGCCAGGACTAGCGGGGTCCGCGAGCAGTACTTC

v_gene: TRBV28
j_gene: TRBJ1-1
d_gene: NA
abundance: NA
CDR3aa: CASSLPDSMNTEAFF
CDR3nt: TGTGCCAGCAGTTTGCCGGACAGTATGAACACTGAAGCTTTCTTT

v_gene: TRBV28
j_gene: TRBJ1-5
d_gene: NA
abundance: NA
CDR3aa: CASSLAGASNQPQHF
CDR3nt: TGTGCCAGCAGTTTAGCAGGCGCCAGCAATCAGCCCCAGCATTTT

v_gene: TRBV6-1
j_gene: TRBJ2-7
d_gene: NA
abundance: NA
CDR3aa: CASSEAWYGSSYEQYF
CDR3nt: TGTGCCAGCAGTGAAGCTTGGTACGGGTCGTCCTACGAGCAGTACTTC

v_gene: TRBV5-4
j_gene: TRBJ2-1
d_gene: NA
abundance: NA
CDR3aa: CASSLGLASRGDEQFF
CDR3nt: TGTGCCAGCAGCTTGGGGCTAGCTTCTCGGGGCGATGAGCAGTTCTTC

v_gene: TRBV7-2
j_gene: TRBJ1-5
d_gene: NA
abundance: NA
CDR3aa: CASSLDIVQPQHF
CDR3nt: TGTGCCAGCAGCTTAGACATTGTTCAGCCCCAGCATTTT

v_gene: TRBV6-6
j_gene: TRBJ2-5
d_gene: TRBD2
abundance: NA
CDR3aa: CASSPRESGTQYF
CDR3nt: TGTGCCAGCAGCCCGCGGGAGAGCGGGACCCAGTACTTC

v_gene: TRBV27
j_gene: TRBJ1-6
d_gene: NA
abundance: NA
CDR3aa: CASSLFPGQTASYNSPLHF
CDR3nt: TGTGCCAGCAGTTTATTCCCCGGGCAGACTGCGTCCTATAATTCACCCCTCCACTTT

v_gene: TRBV5-1
j_gene: TRBJ2-1
d_gene: TRBD2
abundance: once
CDR3aa: CASSVRGLAGDNEQFF
CDR3nt: TGCGCCAGCAGCGTGAGGGGACTAGCGGGAGATAATGAGCAGTTCTTC

v_gene: TRBV6-5
j_gene: TRBJ1-3
d_gene: TRBD1
abundance: NA
CDR3aa: CASQTGSSGNTIYF
CDR3nt: TGTGCCAGCCAGACAGGGTCTTCTGGAAACACCATATATTTT

v_gene: TRBV7-2
j_gene: TRBJ1-5
d_gene: TRBD1
abundance: NA
CDR3aa: CASSLQGEGKPQHF
CDR3nt: TGTGCCAGCAGCTTACAGGGGGAGGGAAAGCCCCAGCATTTT

v_gene: TRBV5-4
j_gene: TRBJ2-7
d_gene: TRBD2
abundance: NA
CDR3aa: CASSLGTSGSREQYF
CDR3nt: TGTGCCAGCAGCCTAGGGACTAGCGGGAGTCGAGAGCAGTACTTC

v_gene: TRBV19
j_gene: TRBJ1-3
d_gene: NA
abundance: NA
CDR3aa: CASSPGRDGNTIYF
CDR3nt: TGTGCCAGTAGCCCAGGTCGAGATGGAAACACCATATATTTT

v_gene: TRBV10-1
j_gene: TRBJ1-1
d_gene: NA
abundance: NA
CDR3aa: CASSDGPTEAFF
CDR3nt: TGCGCCAGCAGTGATGGCCCGACTGAAGCTTTCTTT

v_gene: TRBV19
j_gene: TRBJ1-2
d_gene: TRBD1
abundance: NA
CDR3aa: CASSPTGLGYTF
CDR3nt: TGTGCCAGTAGTCCGACAGGGCTGGGCTACACCTTC

v_gene: TRBV19
j_gene: TRBJ1-1
d_gene: TRBD1
abundance: NA
CDR3aa: CASTQGGGNTEAFF
CDR3nt: TGTGCCAGTACTCAGGGGGGGGGAAACACTGAAGCTTTCTTT

v_gene: TRBV2
j_gene: TRBJ1-5
d_gene: NA
abundance: NA
CDR3aa: CASSEFRPAREPQHF
CDR3nt: TGTGCCAGCAGTGAATTTCGGCCGGCAAGAGAGCCCCAGCATTTT

v_gene: TRBV6-5
j_gene: TRBJ1-2
d_gene: NA
abundance: NA
CDR3aa: CASSYSARLNYGYTF
CDR3nt: TGTGCCAGCAGTTACTCGGCCCGGCTGAACTATGGCTACACCTTC

v_gene: TRBV5-6
j_gene: TRBJ2-1
d_gene: TRBD2
abundance: NA
CDR3aa: CASSLAGGFYNEQFF
CDR3nt: TGTGCCAGCAGCTTGGCGGGAGGGTTCTACAATGAGCAGTTCTTC

v_gene: TRBV6-1
j_gene: TRBJ1-3
d_gene: TRBD1
abundance: once
CDR3aa: CASSEDRHSGNTIYF
CDR3nt: TGTGCCAGCAGTGAGGACAGGCACTCTGGAAACACCATATATTTT

v_gene: TRBV29-1
j_gene: TRBJ1-2
d_gene: NA
abundance: NA
CDR3aa: CSVEVQGPSGYTF
CDR3nt: TGCAGCGTTGAAGTCCAGGGGCCTAGCGGCTACACCTTC

v_gene: TRBV28
j_gene: TRBJ1-5
d_gene: TRBD1
abundance: NA
CDR3aa: CASSLLGTVSNQPQHF
CDR3nt: TGTGCCAGCAGTTTACTAGGGACAGTTAGCAATCAGCCCCAGCATTTT

v_gene: TRBV10-1
j_gene: TRBJ2-7
d_gene: TRBD1
abundance: NA
CDR3aa: CASSLGTGSYEQYF
CDR3nt: TGCGCCAGCAGTTTGGGGACAGGGTCCTACGAGCAGTACTTC

v_gene: TRBV5-4
j_gene: TRBJ2-3
d_gene: NA
abundance: NA
CDR3aa: CASSLVPGADTQYF
CDR3nt: TGTGCCAGCAGCTTGGTTCCGGGGGCCGATACGCAGTATTTT

v_gene: TRBV7-8
j_gene: TRBJ1-3
d_gene: TRBD1
abundance: NA
CDR3aa: CASSLGSQGAGNTIYF
CDR3nt: TGTGCCAGCAGCTTAGGATCACAGGGGGCTGGAAACACCATATATTTT

v_gene: TRBV6-4
j_gene: TRBJ2-3
d_gene: TRBD2
abundance: once
CDR3aa: CASRGLADSTDTQYF
CDR3nt: TGTGCCAGCAGAGGACTAGCGGACTCCACAGATACGCAGTATTTT

v_gene: TRBV5-1
j_gene: TRBJ1-1
d_gene: NA
abundance: NA
CDR3aa: CASSANRVGGTEAFF
CDR3nt: TGCGCCAGCAGCGCAAACAGGGTGGGCGGAACTGAAGCTTTCTTT

v_gene: TRBV11-2
j_gene: TRBJ1-2
d_gene: NA
abundance: NA
CDR3aa: CASSSTRRVNYGYTF
CDR3nt: TGTGCCAGCAGCTCAACGCGCAGGGTTAACTATGGCTACACCTTC

v_gene: TRBV7-8
j_gene: TRBJ1-4
d_gene: NA
abundance: NA
CDR3aa: CASSWNGKLFF
CDR3nt: TGTGCCAGCAGCTGGAATGGAAAACTGTTTTTT

v_gene: TRBV11-2
j_gene: TRBJ2-7
d_gene: TRBD1
abundance: once
CDR3aa: CASTYRGLGEQYF
CDR3nt: TGTGCCAGCACTTACAGGGGGCTAGGGGAGCAGTACTTC

v_gene: TRBV4-1
j_gene: TRBJ2-5
d_gene: TRBD2
abundance: few
CDR3aa: CASSTPGLAGGPEETQYF
CDR3nt: TGCGCCAGCAGCACCCCGGGACTAGCGGGGGGGCCAGAAGAGACCCAGTACTTC

v_gene: TRBV5-6
j_gene: TRBJ1-2
d_gene: TRBD1
abundance: NA
CDR3aa: CASSPGQGLGGYTF
CDR3nt: TGTGCCAGCAGCCCGGGACAGGGGTTGGGTGGCTACACCTTC

v_gene: TRBV21-1
j_gene: TRBJ2-1
d_gene: NA
abundance: NA
CDR3aa: CASSNKAGGENEQFF
CDR3nt: TGTGCCAGCAGCAACAAGGCAGGGGGTGAAAATGAGCAGTTCTTC

v_gene: TRBV12-3/TRBV12-4
j_gene: TRBJ1-2
d_gene: NA
abundance: NA
CDR3aa: CASSLSLSSGYTF
CDR3nt: TGTGCCAGCAGTTTGAGTCTCTCCTCCGGCTACACCTTC

v_gene: TRBV29-1
j_gene: TRBJ1-2
d_gene: NA
abundance: NA
CDR3aa: CSVEVKGDYGYTF
CDR3nt: TGCAGCGTTGAGGTAAAAGGGGACTATGGCTACACCTTC

v_gene: TRBV9
j_gene: TRBJ2-5
d_gene: NA
abundance: NA
CDR3aa: CASSVAGGEGPGAQYF
CDR3nt: TGTGCCAGCAGCGTAGCTGGGGGGGAGGGGCCAGGGGCCCAGTACTTC

v_gene: TRBV29-1
j_gene: TRBJ2-5
d_gene: TRBD2
abundance: NA
CDR3aa: CSGEGLAGGGTQYF
CDR3nt: TGCAGCGGCGAGGGACTAGCGGGAGGGGGGACCCAGTACTTC

v_gene: TRBV7-9
j_gene: TRBJ2-7
d_gene: NA
abundance: NA
CDR3aa: CASSLDITYEQYF
CDR3nt: TGTGCCAGCAGCTTAGACATTACCTACGAGCAGTACTTC

v_gene: TRBV9
j_gene: TRBJ2-2
d_gene: NA
abundance: NA
CDR3aa: CASNADTGELFF
CDR3nt: TGTGCCAGCAATGCGGACACCGGGGAGCTGTTTTTT

v_gene: TRBV5-4
j_gene: TRBJ2-2
d_gene: NA
abundance: NA
CDR3aa: CASSLQNTGELFF
CDR3nt: TGTGCCAGCAGCTTGCAAAACACCGGGGAGCTGTTTTTT

v_gene: TRBV27
j_gene: TRBJ2-2
d_gene: NA
abundance: few
CDR3aa: CASSWSQNTGELFF
CDR3nt: TGTGCCAGCAGCTGGAGTCAGAACACCGGGGAGCTGTTTTTT

v_gene: TRBV6-6
j_gene: TRBJ2-1
d_gene: TRBD2
abundance: NA
CDR3aa: CASSYRTSGTYNEQFF
CDR3nt: TGTGCCAGCAGTTACCGGACTAGCGGCACCTACAATGAGCAGTTCTTC

v_gene: TRBV5-1
j_gene: TRBJ1-2
d_gene: NA
abundance: NA
CDR3aa: CASSVTGPSTKYDGYTF
CDR3nt: TGCGCCAGCAGCGTCACCGGACCGAGTACGAAATACGATGGCTACACCTTC

v_gene: TRBV3-1/TRBV3-2
j_gene: TRBJ1-6
d_gene: NA
abundance: NA
CDR3aa: CASSQERSRSPLHF
CDR3nt: TGTGCCAGCAGCCAAGAGCGGTCCAGATCACCCCTCCACTTT

v_gene: TRBV7-9
j_gene: TRBJ1-3
d_gene: NA
abundance: NA
CDR3aa: CASSLSGFSGNTIYF
CDR3nt: TGTGCCAGCAGCTTATCAGGTTTTTCTGGAAACACCATATATTTT

v_gene: TRBV19
j_gene: TRBJ1-4
d_gene: NA
abundance: NA
CDR3aa: CASSLAEGAANEKLFF
CDR3nt: TGTGCCAGTAGTCTCGCGGAAGGGGCCGCGAATGAAAAACTGTTTTTT

v_gene: TRBV15
j_gene: TRBJ2-3
d_gene: TRBD1
abundance: NA
CDR3aa: CATSRGPGTGVGDTQYF
CDR3nt: TGTGCCACCAGCAGGGGCCCGGGGACAGGGGTTGGAGATACGCAGTATTTT

v_gene: TRBV29-1
j_gene: TRBJ1-1
d_gene: TRBD1
abundance: NA
CDR3aa: CSVSGPGQGNTEAFF
CDR3nt: TGCAGCGTGTCTGGACCGGGACAGGGGAACACTGAAGCTTTCTTT

v_gene: TRBV6-2/TRBV6-3
j_gene: TRBJ2-1
d_gene: NA
abundance: once
CDR3aa: CASSYTYNEQFF
CDR3nt: TGTGCCAGCAGTTACACTTACAATGAGCAGTTCTTC

v_gene: TRBV10-1
j_gene: TRBJ2-2
d_gene: NA
abundance: NA
CDR3aa: CASQGRRETGELFF
CDR3nt: TGCGCCAGCCAGGGGCGCCGGGAGACCGGGGAGCTGTTTTTT

v_gene: TRBV27
j_gene: TRBJ1-6
d_gene: TRBD1
abundance: NA
CDR3aa: CASSLGTGTGGNSPLHF
CDR3nt: TGTGCCAGCAGTTTAGGGACCGGGACAGGGGGCAATTCACCCCTCCACTTT

v_gene: TRBV27
j_gene: TRBJ2-7
d_gene: TRBD2
abundance: NA
CDR3aa: CASSSKASGTYEQYF
CDR3nt: TGTGCCAGCAGTTCGAAGGCTAGCGGGACCTACGAGCAGTACTTC

v_gene: TRBV6-5
j_gene: TRBJ2-7
d_gene: NA
abundance: NA
CDR3aa: CASSYVTGSYEQYF
CDR3nt: TGTGCCAGCAGTTACGTGACGGGCTCCTACGAGCAGTACTTC